The clone carrying this T cell receptor beta chain came up once. Its antigen is unknown. The sample originates from a study of cytomegalovirus exposure and HLA in healthy donors. Study overall: One earlier analysis, a look at 180 million or so T cells, found some 100 million unique TCR beta sequences. Overall study findings and caveats: The HLA-A and HLA-B alleles of most subjects were reportedly predicted accurately from TCR beta sequences. Analysis performed later showed TCR beta chains linked to HLA being more clonally expanded than equally common others. The classifier reportedly diagnosed cytomegalovirus status with high sensitivity and specificity.

PCR used 60 Vbeta primers and 13 Jbeta primers. Sequencing was performed with immunoSEQ multiplex PCR; in TCRdb, only in-frame clones are kept and a portion is missing. The profile shows about 130,000 clones, 85% of them singletons. This sequence was found in a woman in her 30s in good health and CMV-seropositive. Sequencing input: PBMCs.

CDR3 DNA sequence: TGTGCCTGGACCGCGGGATCTGAAGCTTTCTTT. Residues: CAWTAGSEAFF. The V gene is TRBV30, the J gene TRBJ1-1; unclear D gene. Germline CDR1 and CDR2: GTSNPN and SVGIG (reference sequence). V was pared by 4 bases and J by 6 bases, with 9 bases between. This CDR3 has 11 residues.